The 11 T cell receptor beta chains listed next were all sequenced from one sample in a study of control samples from healthy donors and cancer patients. Libraries were prepared by immunoSEQ multiplex PCR; TCRdb keeps only in-frame clonotypes and omits some of them. The table lists approximately 89,000 clones, roughly nine tenths of them singletons, with 20% to 25% in the top ten. The sample taken for sequencing was blood. Receptors originate from a man aged 30 to 39 in good health.

CDR3: CASSQTSGGYTGELFF. As DNA, the CDR3 is TGTGCCAGCAGCCAAACTAGCGGGGGATACACCGGGGAGCTGTTTTTT. The gene calls are TRBV5-6 and TRBJ2-2; 11 bases are a match to TRBD2. Germline V gives CDR1 SGHDT, CDR2 YYEEEE. V shed 4 bases and J 3 bases; nucleotides not matched to a gene: 5. The CDR3 covers 16 residues.

The CDR3 coding sequence is TGTGCCAGCAGCCAAGCGGGACAGGGTCGCACTGAAGCTTTCTTT. It codes for CASSQAGQGRTEAFF. The gene calls are TRBV3-1 (or the pseudogene TRBV3-2) and TRBJ1-1, with 9 nucleotides matching TRBD1. Germline V gene lookup returns CDR1 LGHDT and CDR2 YNNKEL (reference sequence). Trimming cost V 1 base and J 4 bases; bases outside gene matches: 4. This CDR3 has 15 residues.

This rearrangement joins TRBV5-1 to TRBJ1-2; D is ambiguous. Trimming removed 4 bases at V and 2 bases at J, with 15 bases between. The CDR3 covers 15 residues. Per the germline V gene, CDR1 is SGHRS and CDR2 is YFSETQ. Written as DNA, the CDR3 is TGCGCCAGCAGCCTGGAAGACGGGCCAAACTATGGCTACACCTTC. It specifies CASSLEDGPNYGYTF.

V and J are TRBV2 and TRBJ2-3, with D possibly TRBD2 on 7 matching bases. CDR1 and CDR2 (germline): SNHLY, FYNNEI. This CDR3 region has 16 residues. The V gene lost 7 bases and the J gene lost 1 base, with 18 bases spanning the gap. The CDR3 sequence is CASIRRGGGRTDTQYF. The CDR3 DNA is TGTGCCAGCATCAGAAGGGGCGGGGGCCGCACAGATACGCAGTATTTT.

The rearrangement joins TRBV4-1 to TRBJ1-2; D might be TRBD1 (5 bases). V was clipped by 3 bases and J by 8 bases, with 22 bases between them. The CDR3 is 16 residues long. CDR1 and CDR2 from the germline V gene are MGHRA and YSYEKL. CDR3 sequence (DNA): TGCGCCAGCAGCCACGGGGGGGGAGGGCCGTCAAGGGGCTACACCTTC. Its protein is CASSHGGGGPSRGYTF.

The V and J genes are TRBV19 and TRBJ1-1; 7 nucleotides align to TRBD1. The CDR3 is 15 residues long. The V segment lost 2 bases and the J segment 4 bases; nucleotides outside the gene matches: 7. The germline gives CDR1 LNHDA, CDR2 SQIVND (reference sequence). The CDR3 DNA is TGTGCCAGTAGTATACGCCCGACAGGGCTCACTGAAGCTTTCTTT. It is translated as CASSIRPTGLTEAFF.

The rearrangement links TRBV9 to TRBJ1-2, with D unclear. This CDR3 spans 15 amino acids. The V gene's germline CDR1 is SGDLS and CDR2 YYNGEE. V was cut by 0 bases and J by 7 bases, with 16 bases left in between. The CDR3 sequence is CASSVVGGERFGYTF. CDR3 coding DNA: TGTGCCAGCAGCGTAGTCGGTGGTGAGAGGTTTGGCTACACCTTC.

The chain links TRBV2 to TRBJ1-6; D uncertain. CDR1 SNHLY and CDR2 FYNNEI come from the germline V gene. V was shortened by 6 bases and J by 11 bases, with 17 bases between the two germline ends. This CDR3 has 14 amino acids. The CDR3 DNA follows: TGTGCCAGCAGAGCCGGGAGCTTATGGACACCCCTCCACTTT. This codes for CASRAGSLWTPLHF.

The chain combines TRBV2 with TRBJ1-1; D gene unclear. Looked up from germline, CDR1 is SNHLY and CDR2 is FYNNEI. CDR3 length: 13 amino acids. Deletions cut 8 bases from V and 5 bases from J, with 15 bases between. The CDR3 DNA sequence: TGTGCCAGCTACGGTCCCCCGGGAACTGAAGCTTTCTTT. It specifies CASYGPPGTEAFF.

The V and J genes are TRBV3-1 (or the pseudogene TRBV3-2) and TRBJ1-2; 7 nucleotides line up with TRBD1. CDR3 length: 15 residues. Germline V gene data show CDR1 as LGHDT and CDR2 as YNNKEL (reference sequence). J was trimmed by 7 bases and V by 1 base; bases with no gene match: 9. The CDR3 DNA follows: TGTGCCAGCAGCCAAGTAAGCACAGGGGTTTCTGGCTACACCTTC. Translation gives CASSQVSTGVSGYTF.

J is TRBJ2-4 and V is TRBV5-8; 7 bases fit TRBD1. Losses at the gene ends were 2 bases for V and 9 bases for J; bases not matched to a gene: 17. Germline V gives CDR1 SGHTS, CDR2 YDEGEE. The CDR3 totals 17 residues. In DNA form, the CDR3 reads TGTGCCAGCAGCTTTCGTTTGACAGGGAAGGGGCAGGGCATTCAGTACTTC. This codes for CASSFRLTGKGQGIQYF. Filled out from reference TRBV5-8 and TRBJ2-4, the complete variable domain reads EAGVTQSPTHLIKTRGQQATLRCSPISGHTSVYWYQQALGLGLQFLLWYDEGEERNRGNFPPRFSGRQFPNYSSELNVNALELEDSALYLCASSFRLTGKGQGIQYFGAGTRLSVL.